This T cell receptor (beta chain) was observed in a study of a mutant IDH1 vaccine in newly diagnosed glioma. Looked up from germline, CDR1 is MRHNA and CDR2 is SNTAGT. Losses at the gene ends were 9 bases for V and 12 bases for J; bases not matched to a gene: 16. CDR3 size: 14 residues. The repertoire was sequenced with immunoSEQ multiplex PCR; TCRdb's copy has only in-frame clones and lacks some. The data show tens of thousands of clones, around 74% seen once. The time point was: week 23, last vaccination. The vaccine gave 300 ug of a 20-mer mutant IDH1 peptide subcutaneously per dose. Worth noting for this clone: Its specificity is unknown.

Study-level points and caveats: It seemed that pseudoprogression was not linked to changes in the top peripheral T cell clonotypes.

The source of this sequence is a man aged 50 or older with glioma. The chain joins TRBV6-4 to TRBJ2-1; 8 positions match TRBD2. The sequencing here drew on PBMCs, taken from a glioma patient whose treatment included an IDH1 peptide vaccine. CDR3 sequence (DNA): TGTGCCAGAGCAGGGGCGCGGGGGGCCCGTTTGCAGTTCTTC. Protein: CARAGARGARLQFF.